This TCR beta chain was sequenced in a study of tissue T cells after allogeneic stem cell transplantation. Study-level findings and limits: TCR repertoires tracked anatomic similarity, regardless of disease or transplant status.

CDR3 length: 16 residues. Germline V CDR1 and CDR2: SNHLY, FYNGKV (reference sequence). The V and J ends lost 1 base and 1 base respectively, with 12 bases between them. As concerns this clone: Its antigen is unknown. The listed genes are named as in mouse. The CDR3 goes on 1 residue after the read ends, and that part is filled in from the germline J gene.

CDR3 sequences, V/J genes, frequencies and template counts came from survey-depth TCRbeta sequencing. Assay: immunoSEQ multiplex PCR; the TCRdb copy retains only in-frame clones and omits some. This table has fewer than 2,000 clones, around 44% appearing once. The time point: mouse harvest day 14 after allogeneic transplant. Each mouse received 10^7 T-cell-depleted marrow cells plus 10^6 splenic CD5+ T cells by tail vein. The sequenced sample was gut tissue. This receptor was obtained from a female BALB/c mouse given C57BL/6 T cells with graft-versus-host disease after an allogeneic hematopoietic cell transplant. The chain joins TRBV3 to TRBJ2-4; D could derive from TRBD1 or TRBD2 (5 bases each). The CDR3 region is CASSLELAGRQNTLYF. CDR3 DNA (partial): TGTGCCAGCAGCTTAGAACTGGCGGGGCGTCAAAACACCTTGTAC.